The clone carrying this T cell receptor beta chain was seen repeatedly, ten times or more. Its antigen is unidentified. Template material for amplifying TCR beta CDR3 regions consisted of RNA transcripts. An initial round of RT-PCR targeting the TCR CDR3 relied on the HTBI primer set. TCRdb re-called the multiplex PCR reads through MiXCR, storing one row per CDR3 protein. This sample carries 300,000 to 350,000 distinct CDR3 sequences, approximately 22% of them seen once, and the ten largest clones take around 45%. This sample is part of a study of T cells in Graves' hyperthyroidism and ophthalmopathy. Study-level points and caveats: Ophthalmopathy, which appeared later, was predicted by the model a median roughly 6.6 months before onset.

The CDR3 is made up of 16 amino acids. The ends were cut back, 3 bases at V and 2 bases at J, with 19 bases in the middle. CDR1 GTSNPN and CDR2 SVGIG come from the germline V gene (reference sequence). Over 8 ml fresh peripheral blood yielded the PBMCs. V is TRBV30 and J is TRBJ1-1, with a possible D match to TRBD1 (6 bases). Material for sequencing was blood. The clonotype comes from a woman aged 50 to 60 with Graves' hyperthyroidism. The CDR3 sequence: CAWSFPTGTKNTEAFF. As DNA, the CDR3 is TGTGCCTGGAGCTTCCCCACCGGGACAAAAAACACTGAAGCTTTCTTT. The whole variable domain, filled in from reference TRBV30 and TRBJ1-1, reads SQTIHQWPATLVQPVGSPLSLECTVEGTSNPNLYWYRQAAGRGLQLLFYSVGIGQISSEVPQNLSASRPQDRQFILSSKKLLLSDSGFYLCAWSFPTGTKNTEAFFGQGTRLTVV.